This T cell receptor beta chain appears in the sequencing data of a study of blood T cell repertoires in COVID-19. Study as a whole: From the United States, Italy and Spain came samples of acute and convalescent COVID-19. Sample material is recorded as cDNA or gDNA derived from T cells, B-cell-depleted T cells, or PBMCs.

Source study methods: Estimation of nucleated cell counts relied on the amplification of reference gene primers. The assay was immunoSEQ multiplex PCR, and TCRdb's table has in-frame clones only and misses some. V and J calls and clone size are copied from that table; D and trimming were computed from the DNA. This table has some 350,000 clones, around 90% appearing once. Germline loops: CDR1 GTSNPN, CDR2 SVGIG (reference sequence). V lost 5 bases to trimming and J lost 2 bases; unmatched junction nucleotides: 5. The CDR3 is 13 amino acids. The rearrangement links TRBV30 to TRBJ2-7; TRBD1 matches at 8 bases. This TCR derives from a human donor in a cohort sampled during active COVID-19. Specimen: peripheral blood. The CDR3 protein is CAWFGRGPYEQYF. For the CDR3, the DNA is TGTGCCTGGTTTGGCAGGGGGCCCTACGAGCAGTACTTC.